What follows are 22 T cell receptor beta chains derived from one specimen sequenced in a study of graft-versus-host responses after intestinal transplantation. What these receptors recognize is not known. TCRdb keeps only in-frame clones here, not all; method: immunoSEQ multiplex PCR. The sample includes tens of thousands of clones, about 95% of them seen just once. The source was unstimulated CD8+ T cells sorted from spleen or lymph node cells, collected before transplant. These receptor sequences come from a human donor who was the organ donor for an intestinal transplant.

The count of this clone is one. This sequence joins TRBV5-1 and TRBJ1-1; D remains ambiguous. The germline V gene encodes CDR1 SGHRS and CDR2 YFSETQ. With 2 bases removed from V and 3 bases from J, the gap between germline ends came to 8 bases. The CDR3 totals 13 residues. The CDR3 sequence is CASSLWEHTEAFF. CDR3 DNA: TGCGCCAGCAGCTTATGGGAGCACACTGAAGCTTTCTTT.

CDR3 residues: CASSLEAGRDYNSPLHF. As DNA, the CDR3 is TGTGCCAGCAGTTTAGAGGCAGGGAGAGATTATAATTCACCCCTCCACTTT. The chain has TRBV28 and TRBJ1-6, with TRBD1 as a possible D gene (5 bases). V was cut by 2 bases and J by 4 bases, with 15 bases left in between. Germline V gene lookup returns CDR1 MDHEN and CDR2 SYDVKM. This CDR3 spans 17 amino acids.

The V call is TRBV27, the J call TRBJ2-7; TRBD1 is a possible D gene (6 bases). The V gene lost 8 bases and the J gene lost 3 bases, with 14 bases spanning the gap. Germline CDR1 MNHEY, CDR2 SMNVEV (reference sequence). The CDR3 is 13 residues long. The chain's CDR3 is CASQRQGSYEQYF. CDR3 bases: TGTGCCAGCCAGAGGCAGGGGAGCTACGAGCAGTACTTC.

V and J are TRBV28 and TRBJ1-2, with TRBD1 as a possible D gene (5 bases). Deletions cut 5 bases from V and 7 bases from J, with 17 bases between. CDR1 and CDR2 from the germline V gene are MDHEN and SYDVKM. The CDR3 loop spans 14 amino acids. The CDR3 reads CASSPTRGGVGYTF. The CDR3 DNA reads TGTGCCAGCAGTCCGACCCGGGGGGGAGTTGGCTACACCTTC.

The CDR3 region has the DNA TGCGCCAGCAGTGAGGAGATAAGCACAGATACGCAGTATTTT. This encodes CASSEEISTDTQYF. V usage is TRBV5-1 and J usage is TRBJ2-3; D is undetermined. This CDR3 has 14 residues. The V gene's germline CDR1 is SGHRS and CDR2 YFSETQ. Trimming left V 5 bases short and J 0 bases short, with 10 bases between.

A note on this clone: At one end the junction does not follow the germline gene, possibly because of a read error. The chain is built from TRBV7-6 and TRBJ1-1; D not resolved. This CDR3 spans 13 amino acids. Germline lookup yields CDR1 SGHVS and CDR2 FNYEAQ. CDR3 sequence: CASSLAKNTEAFF. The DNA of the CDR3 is TGTGCCAGCAGCCTAGCCAAGAACACTGAAGCTTTCTTT.

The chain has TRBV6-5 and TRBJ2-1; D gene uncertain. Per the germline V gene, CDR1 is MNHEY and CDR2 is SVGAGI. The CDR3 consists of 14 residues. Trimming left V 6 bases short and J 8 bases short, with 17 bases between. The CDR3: CASSRISSSDEQFF. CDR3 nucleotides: TGTGCCAGCAGCCGAATCTCTAGTTCCGATGAGCAGTTCTTC.

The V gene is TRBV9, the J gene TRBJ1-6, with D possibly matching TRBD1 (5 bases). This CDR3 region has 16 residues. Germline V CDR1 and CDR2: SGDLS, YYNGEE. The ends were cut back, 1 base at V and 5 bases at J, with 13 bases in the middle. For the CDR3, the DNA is TGTGCCAGCAGCGTACGCGGGACGGAAAATAATTCACCCCTCCACTTT. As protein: CASSVRGTENNSPLHF. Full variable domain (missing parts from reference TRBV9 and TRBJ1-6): DSGVTQTPKHLITATGQRVTLRCSPRSGDLSVYWYQQSLDQGLQFLIQYYNGEERAKGNILERFSAQQFPDLHSELNLSSLELGDSALYFCASSVRGTENNSPLHFGNGTRLTVT.

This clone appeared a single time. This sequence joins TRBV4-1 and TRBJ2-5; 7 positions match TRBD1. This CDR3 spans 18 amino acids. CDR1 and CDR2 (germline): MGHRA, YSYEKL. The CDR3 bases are TGCCCCCCTTCCTGGCCCCCCCCTCCCTGGGACAGTCGAGAGACCCAGTACTTC. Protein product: CPPSWPPPPWDSRETQYF.

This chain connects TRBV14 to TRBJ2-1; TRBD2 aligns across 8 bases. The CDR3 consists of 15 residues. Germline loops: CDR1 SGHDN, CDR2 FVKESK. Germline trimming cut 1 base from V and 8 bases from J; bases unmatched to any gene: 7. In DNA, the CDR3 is TGTGCCAGCAGCCAAGTCAACGGGGGGGCCTATGAGCAGTTCTTC. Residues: CASSQVNGGAYEQFF. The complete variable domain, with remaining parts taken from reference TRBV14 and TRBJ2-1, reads EAGVTQFPSHSVIEKGQTVTLRCDPISGHDNLYWYRRVMGKEIKFLLHFVKESKQDESGMPNNRFLAERTGGTYSTLKVQPAELEDSGVYFCASSQVNGGAYEQFFGPGTRLTVL.

In DNA form, the CDR3 reads TGCGCCAGCAGCCAAGATCAGGGCTGGGGAACTGAAGCTTTCTTT. Protein: CASSQDQGWGTEAFF. The J gene is TRBJ1-1, the V gene TRBV4-3; TRBD1 might be the D (5 bases). The length of the CDR3 is 15 residues. V was shortened by 0 bases and J by 5 bases, with 13 bases between the two germline ends. The germline V gene encodes CDR1 LGHNA and CDR2 YSLEER.

The CDR3 nucleotides are TGTGCCAGCAGCTACAACACCGGGGAGCTGTTTTTT. It yields the protein CASSYNTGELFF. V usage is TRBV7-6 and J usage is TRBJ2-2; no definite D call. Germline V CDR1 and CDR2: SGHVS, FNYEAQ. Between the trimmed V and J ends, which lost 4 bases and 2 bases, there was a span of 2 bases. The CDR3 is 12 amino acids.

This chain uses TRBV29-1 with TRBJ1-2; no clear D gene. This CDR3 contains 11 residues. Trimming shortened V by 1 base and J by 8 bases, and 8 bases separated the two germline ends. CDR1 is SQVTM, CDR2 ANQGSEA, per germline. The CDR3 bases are TGCAGCGTTGAAGTTGCTAGAGGCTACACCTTC. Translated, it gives CSVEVARGYTF.

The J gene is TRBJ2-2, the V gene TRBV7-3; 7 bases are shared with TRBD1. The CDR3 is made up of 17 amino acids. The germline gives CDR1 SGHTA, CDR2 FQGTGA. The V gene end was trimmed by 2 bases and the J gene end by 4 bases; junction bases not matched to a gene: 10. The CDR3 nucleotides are TGTGCCAGCAGCTTAGGCGGACAGGTCCCGGGCACCGGGGAGCTGTTTTTT. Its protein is CASSLGGQVPGTGELFF.

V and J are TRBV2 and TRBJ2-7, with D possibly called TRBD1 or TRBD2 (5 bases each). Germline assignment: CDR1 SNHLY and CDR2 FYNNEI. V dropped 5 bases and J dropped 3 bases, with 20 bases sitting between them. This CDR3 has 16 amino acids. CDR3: CASSNTPPGTHYEQYF. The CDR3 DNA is TGTGCCAGCAGTAATACCCCCCCCGGGACCCACTACGAGCAGTACTTC.

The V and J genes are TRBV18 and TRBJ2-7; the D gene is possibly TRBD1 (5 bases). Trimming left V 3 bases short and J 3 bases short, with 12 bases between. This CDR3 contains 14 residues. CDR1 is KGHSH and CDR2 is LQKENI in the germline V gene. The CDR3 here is CASSPRTPDYEQYF. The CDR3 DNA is TGTGCCAGCTCACCGAGGACACCCGACTACGAGCAGTACTTC.

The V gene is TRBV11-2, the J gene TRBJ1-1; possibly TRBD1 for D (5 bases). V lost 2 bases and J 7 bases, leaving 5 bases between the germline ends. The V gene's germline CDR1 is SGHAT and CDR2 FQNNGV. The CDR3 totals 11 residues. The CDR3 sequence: CASSLQGEAFF. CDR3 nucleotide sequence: TGTGCCAGCAGCTTACAGGGTGAAGCTTTCTTT.

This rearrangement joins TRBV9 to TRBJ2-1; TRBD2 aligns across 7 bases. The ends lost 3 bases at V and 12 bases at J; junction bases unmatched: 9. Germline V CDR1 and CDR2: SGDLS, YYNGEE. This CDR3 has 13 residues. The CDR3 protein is CASSGGIERGQFF. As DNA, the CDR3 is TGTGCCAGCAGCGGTGGTATCGAGCGGGGGCAGTTCTTC. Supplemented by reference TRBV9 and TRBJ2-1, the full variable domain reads DSGVTQTPKHLITATGQRVTLRCSPRSGDLSVYWYQQSLDQGLQFLIQYYNGEERAKGNILERFSAQQFPDLHSELNLSSLELGDSALYFCASSGGIERGQFFGPGTRLTVL.

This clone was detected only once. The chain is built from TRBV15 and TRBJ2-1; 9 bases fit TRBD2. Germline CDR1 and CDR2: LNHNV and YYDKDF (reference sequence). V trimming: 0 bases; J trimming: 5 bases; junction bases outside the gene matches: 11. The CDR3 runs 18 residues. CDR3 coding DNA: TGTGCCACCAGCAGAGATCCCGGGCCTAGCGGGAACCACAATGAGCAGTTCTTC. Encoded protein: CATSRDPGPSGNHNEQFF.

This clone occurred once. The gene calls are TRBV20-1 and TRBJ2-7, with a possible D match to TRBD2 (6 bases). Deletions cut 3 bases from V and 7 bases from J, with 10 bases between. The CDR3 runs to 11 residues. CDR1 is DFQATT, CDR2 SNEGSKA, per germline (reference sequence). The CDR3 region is CSASSGLEQYF. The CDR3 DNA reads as TGCAGTGCTAGTAGCGGTTTAGAGCAGTACTTC.

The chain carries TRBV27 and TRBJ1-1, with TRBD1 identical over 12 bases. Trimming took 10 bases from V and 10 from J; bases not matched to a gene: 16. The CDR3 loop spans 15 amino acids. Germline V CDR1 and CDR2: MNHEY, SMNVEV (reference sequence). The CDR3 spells CATWAEGQGARSAFF. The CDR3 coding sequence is TGTGCCACCTGGGCGGAGGGACAGGGGGCTCGTTCAGCTTTCTTT.

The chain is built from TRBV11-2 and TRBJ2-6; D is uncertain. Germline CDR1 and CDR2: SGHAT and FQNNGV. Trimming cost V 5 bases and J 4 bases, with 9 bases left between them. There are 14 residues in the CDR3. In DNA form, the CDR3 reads TGTGCCAGCAGCCACAGTACGGGGGCCAACGTCCTGACTTTC. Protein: CASSHSTGANVLTF.